This is a list of T cell receptor beta chains from one sample in a study of blood T cell repertoires in COVID-19. Repertoires were generated with immunoSEQ multiplex PCR, while TCRdb's copy carries only in-frame clones and drops some. Here the sample spans some 99,000 clones, 87% being singletons. The sample consisted of peripheral blood. The receptor set was obtained from a man aged 65-85 years with acute or convalescent COVID-19. Both conserved end residues are part of each CDR3. The D gene is left open where the match is weak. Where a row states a size, it is once, few, many or the class of an expanded clone; other rows omit it.

clone size: once; J gene: TRBJ2-7; V gene: TRBV5-1; D gene: TRBD1; CDR3 protein: CASRTDRAPPYEQYF; CDR3 DNA: TGCGCCAGCAGAACGGACAGGGCTCCTCCCTACGAGCAGTACTTC
clone size: -; J gene: TRBJ1-4; V gene: TRBV21-1; D gene: -; CDR3 protein: CASSTMTGDPNEKLFF; CDR3 DNA: TGTGCCAGCAGCACAATGACAGGGGATCCTAATGAAAAACTGTTTTTT
clone size: -; J gene: TRBJ1-2; V gene: TRBV20-1; D gene: -; CDR3 protein: CSGTSGYTF; CDR3 DNA: TGCAGTGGGACATCTGGCTACACCTTC
clone size: -; J gene: TRBJ1-2; V gene: TRBV6-5; D gene: -; CDR3 protein: CASSPGGIGGYTF; CDR3 DNA: TGTGCCAGCAGCCCGGGAGGGATAGGCGGCTACACCTTC
clone size: -; J gene: TRBJ1-2; V gene: TRBV5-5; D gene: TRBD1; CDR3 protein: CASSPDRVYGYTF; CDR3 DNA: TGTGCCAGCAGCCCGGACAGGGTCTATGGCTACACCTTC
clone size: -; J gene: TRBJ2-2; V gene: TRBV6-1; D gene: -; CDR3 protein: CASSRYGPEGGELFF; CDR3 DNA: TGTGCCAGCAGTCGGTATGGCCCCGAGGGCGGGGAGCTGTTTTTT
clone size: -; J gene: TRBJ2-3; V gene: TRBV5-3; D gene: -; CDR3 protein: CARSLKGGVTGTDTQYF; CDR3 DNA: TGTGCCAGAAGCTTGAAGGGCGGGGTCACCGGCACAGATACGCAGTATTTT
clone size: once; J gene: TRBJ2-5; V gene: TRBV11-2; D gene: TRBD2; CDR3 protein: CASSLMRLAGDYQETQYF; CDR3 DNA: TGTGCCAGCAGCTTAATGAGACTAGCGGGGGACTACCAAGAGACCCAGTACTTC
clone size: -; J gene: TRBJ1-2; V gene: TRBV18; D gene: TRBD1; CDR3 protein: CASALGTGQGTYGYTF; CDR3 DNA: TGTGCCAGCGCACTAGGCACGGGACAGGGAACCTATGGCTACACCTTC
clone size: -; J gene: TRBJ1-2; V gene: TRBV9; D gene: -; CDR3 protein: CASSVDSLNYGYTF; CDR3 DNA: TGTGCCAGCAGCGTCGACAGCCTTAACTATGGCTACACCTTC
clone size: -; J gene: TRBJ1-1; V gene: TRBV5-1; D gene: TRBD1; CDR3 protein: CASSVDRERAEAFF; CDR3 DNA: TGCGCCAGCAGCGTGGACAGGGAGAGAGCTGAAGCTTTCTTT
clone size: -; J gene: TRBJ2-3; V gene: TRBV5-4; D gene: -; CDR3 protein: CASSPPGQGTDTQYF; CDR3 DNA: TGTGCCAGCAGCCCGCCGGGACAAGGCACAGATACGCAGTATTTT
clone size: few; J gene: TRBJ1-2; V gene: TRBV3-1/TRBV3-2; D gene: TRBD1; CDR3 protein: CASSRKDRAGGYTF; CDR3 DNA: TGTGCCAGCAGCCGAAAGGACAGGGCTGGAGGCTACACCTTC
clone size: -; J gene: TRBJ1-2; V gene: TRBV12-3/TRBV12-4; D gene: -; CDR3 protein: CASSIEERGGYTF; CDR3 DNA: TGTGCCAGCAGTATAGAAGAGCGTGGTGGCTACACCTTC
clone size: -; J gene: TRBJ2-7; V gene: TRBV12-3/TRBV12-4; D gene: -; CDR3 protein: CASMRGSPSEQYF; CDR3 DNA: TGTGCCAGCATGAGGGGGAGTCCATCCGAGCAGTACTTC
clone size: -; J gene: TRBJ2-1; V gene: TRBV5-1; D gene: TRBD2; CDR3 protein: CASTLGLGFSNEQFF; CDR3 DNA: TGCGCCAGCACCCTAGGACTAGGGTTCTCCAATGAGCAGTTCTTC
clone size: -; J gene: TRBJ1-4; V gene: TRBV19; D gene: -; CDR3 protein: CASSTEGRLNEKLFF; CDR3 DNA: TGTGCCAGTAGTACGGAGGGACGGCTTAATGAAAAACTGTTTTTT
clone size: -; J gene: TRBJ1-5; V gene: TRBV6-1; D gene: TRBD1; CDR3 protein: CASSENDRGKGPQHF; CDR3 DNA: TGTGCCAGCAGTGAAAACGACAGGGGGAAGGGGCCCCAGCATTTT
clone size: -; J gene: TRBJ1-1; V gene: TRBV7-9; D gene: -; CDR3 protein: CASSSSQGVPFF; CDR3 DNA: TGTGCCAGCAGCTCCTCTCAGGGCGTACCTTTCTTT
clone size: -; J gene: TRBJ2-2; V gene: TRBV6-1; D gene: -; CDR3 protein: CASSDGQGPVGELFF; CDR3 DNA: TGTGCCAGCAGTGACGGGCAGGGGCCGGTCGGGGAGCTGTTTTTT
clone size: once; J gene: TRBJ1-1; V gene: TRBV29-1; D gene: -; CDR3 protein: CSVGEGATEAFF; CDR3 DNA: TGCAGCGTTGGGGAGGGAGCCACTGAAGCTTTCTTT
clone size: -; J gene: TRBJ1-5; V gene: TRBV6-5; D gene: TRBD1; CDR3 protein: CASRLTGAPQPQHF; CDR3 DNA: TGTGCCAGCAGGCTTACAGGGGCCCCTCAGCCCCAGCATTTT
clone size: -; J gene: TRBJ2-2; V gene: TRBV5-5; D gene: -; CDR3 protein: CASSLWRQLNTGELFF; CDR3 DNA: TGTGCCAGCAGCTTGTGGCGGCAGTTGAACACCGGGGAGCTGTTTTTT
clone size: -; J gene: TRBJ1-5; V gene: TRBV24-1; D gene: -; CDR3 protein: CATSDLPVTLYQPQHF; CDR3 DNA: TGTGCCACCAGTGATTTGCCAGTCACCCTCTATCAGCCCCAGCATTTT
clone size: -; J gene: TRBJ1-5; V gene: TRBV27; D gene: TRBD1; CDR3 protein: CASSLMQGATQPQHF; CDR3 DNA: TGTGCCAGCAGTTTGATGCAGGGGGCGACTCAGCCCCAGCATTTT
clone size: -; J gene: TRBJ2-4; V gene: TRBV7-9; D gene: TRBD1; CDR3 protein: CASGTGNIQYF; CDR3 DNA: TGTGCCAGCGGGACAGGAAACATTCAGTACTTC